The table lists the clone carrying this TCR beta chain with many counts. No antigen is known for it. The sample is drawn from a study of regulatory T cells in long-lasting Graves disease. Findings and limits, study-wide: Peripheral blood, not thyroid tissue, was the sole material studied. Persistent patients shared 2,741 public clonotypes among themselves. Newly diagnosed patients shared fewer, at roughly 900.

Sample time point: newly diagnosed GD, antithyroid drugs for less than 3 months. Generation of the TCR library employed RNA extracted from PBMCs. Assembly of TCR beta libraries relied on iRepertoire HTBI primers together with Arm-PCR of CDR3 regions. Using its own MiXCR run on the multiplex PCR reads, TCRdb lists one record per CDR3 protein. The sample consists of 440,000 or so distinct CDR3 sequences, about 15% of them appearing once. This sample also belongs to another study, concerning T cells in Graves' hyperthyroidism and ophthalmopathy. That source reports: Clinical symptoms, serum thyroxine, TRAb, thyroid ultrasound and orbital computed tomography established diagnosis.

The sample consisted of peripheral blood mononuclear cells (PBMCs), taken at new diagnosis, from a patient treated with antithyroid drugs. The clonotype was recovered from a woman aged 30 to 39 with Graves disease.

The DNA for the CDR3 is TGCGCCAGCAGTTCCGGGACGGACTACGAGCAGTACTTC. It encodes CASSSGTDYEQYF. The V call is TRBV10-2, the J call TRBJ2-7; either TRBD1 or TRBD2 may supply D (5 bases each). The CDR3 is made up of 13 amino acids. V was clipped by 5 bases and J by 3 bases, with 11 bases between them. Germline-derived CDR1 and CDR2 are WSHSY and SAAADI.